The 28 T cell receptor beta chains presented below share a single source sample, sequenced in a study of identical twins. One entry per CDR3 protein results from TCRdb running MiXCR on the 5' RACE reads. The sample holds 150,000 or so distinct CDR3 sequences, under 4.5% seen once. The sample was memory T cells sorted from blood. The receptors shown here come from a man aged 18 to 35 in good health.

This clonotype was seen at least ten times. The V call is TRBV2, the J call TRBJ2-1; D unresolved. Trimming cost V 3 bases and J 4 bases, with 7 bases left between them. The V gene's germline CDR1 is SNHLY and CDR2 FYNNEI. The CDR3 spans 13 residues. The CDR3 region has the DNA TGTGCCAGCAGTGATATGCTATACAATGAGCAGTTCTTC. Amino acids: CASSDMLYNEQFF.

The table lists this clonotype with many counts. The chain recombines TRBV4-2 with TRBJ1-3; D perhaps matches TRBD1 (5 bases). This CDR3 region has 16 residues. CDR1 and CDR2 from the germline V gene are LGHNA and YNFKEQ. V lost 2 bases, J lost 0 bases, and 11 bases lay in between. This CDR3 is CASSQSTVLSGNTIYF. The CDR3 bases are TGTGCCAGCAGCCAATCGACAGTTCTCTCTGGAAACACCATATATTTT.

This clonotype was recorded many times. This sequence joins TRBV5-1 and TRBJ2-7; 11 nucleotides align to TRBD1. CDR1 and CDR2 from the germline V gene are SGHRS and YFSETQ. The CDR3 sequence is 14 residues long. The J segment lost 2 bases and the V segment lost 4 bases, leaving 2 bases of the junction unmatched. This CDR3 is CASSPGQGAYEQYF. Here the CDR3 DNA reads TGCGCCAGCAGCCCGGGACAGGGGGCCTACGAGCAGTACTTC. The complete variable domain, with remaining parts taken from reference TRBV5-1 and TRBJ2-7, reads KAGVTQTPRYLIKTRGQQVTLSCSPISGHRSVSWYQQTPGQGLQFLFEYFSETQRNKGNFPGRFSGRQFSNSRSEMNVSTLELGDSALYLCASSPGQGAYEQYFGPGTRLTVT.

This clonotype was detected ten times or more. The V gene is TRBV28, the J gene TRBJ1-3; a weak D match, TRBD1 (5 bases). CDR3 length: 16 amino acids. Trimming shortened V by 6 bases and J by 4 bases, and 19 bases separated the two germline ends. Germline CDR1 reads MDHEN; CDR2 reads SYDVKM. The DNA of the CDR3 is TGTGCCAGCAGCCCGCACCTCACAGGAGGAGGAAACACCATATATTTT. Translating it yields CASSPHLTGGGNTIYF.

This clonotype was counted many times. The V gene is TRBV11-2, the J gene TRBJ2-7; TRBD2 might be the D (7 bases). V gave up 0 bases and J gave up 3 bases, with 18 bases separating them. The CDR3 runs 17 residues. Germline CDR1 and CDR2: SGHAT and FQNNGV. The CDR3 here is CASSLDGGGASLYEQYF. For the CDR3, the DNA is TGTGCCAGCAGCTTAGATGGTGGGGGGGCCAGCCTCTACGAGCAGTACTTC.

This clonotype occurred many times. V gene TRBV29-1 combines with J gene TRBJ2-1, with D perhaps TRBD2 (6 bases). This CDR3 region has 14 residues. Trimming stripped 3 bases from V and 4 bases from J, with 13 bases between. CDR1 and CDR2 (germline): SQVTM, ANQGSEA. This chain's CDR3 is CSVDCREPYNEQFF. CDR3 sequence (DNA): TGCAGCGTTGACTGTCGGGAGCCATACAATGAGCAGTTCTTC.

The table lists this clonotype with many counts. This rearrangement joins TRBV12-5 to TRBJ2-3, with 7 nucleotides matching TRBD1. V was pared by 9 bases and J by 4 bases, with 10 bases of the junction left unmatched. Germline CDR1 reads LGHNT; CDR2 reads FRNRAP. There are 14 residues in the CDR3. The CDR3 loop reads CASGQGTAADTQYF. CDR3 DNA sequence: TGTGCTAGCGGCCAGGGGACAGCAGCAGATACGCAGTATTTT.

This clonotype was recorded many times. The V gene is TRBV4-2, the J gene TRBJ2-3; the D gene is possibly TRBD2 (6 bases). The CDR3 consists of 17 residues. Between the trimmed V and J ends, which lost 1 base and 0 bases, there was a span of 14 bases. CDR1 and CDR2 from the germline V gene are LGHNA and YNFKEQ. The CDR3 nucleotides are TGTGCCAGCAGCCAAGTTGAGACTAGGGGCAGCACAGATACGCAGTATTTT. This sequence encodes CASSQVETRGSTDTQYF.

This clonotype was counted at least ten times. The V and J genes are TRBV13 and TRBJ1-3; 7 bases are a match to TRBD1. The CDR3 covers 17 residues. The junction had 11 bases not matched to a gene; V was cut back by 5 bases and J by 1 base. Per germline, CDR1 PRHDT and CDR2 FYEKMQ (reference sequence). The CDR3 sequence: CASSARQGRVSGNTIYF. CDR3 nucleotides: TGTGCCAGCAGCGCCCGACAGGGAAGGGTTTCTGGAAACACCATATATTTT.

At least ten counts were recorded for this clonotype. The genes are TRBV3-1 and TRBJ2-7; D call uncertain. Per germline, CDR1 LGHDT and CDR2 YNNKEL (reference sequence). V lost 1 base to trimming and J lost 0 bases, with 7 bases between them. The CDR3 covers 14 residues. The CDR3 spells CASSQGGTSYEQYV. The CDR3 bases are TGTGCCAGCAGCCAAGGAGGCACCTCCTACGAGCAGTACGTC.

This clonotype was counted a few times. V gene TRBV6-1 combines with J gene TRBJ2-1; 11 nucleotides agree with TRBD2. With V trimmed by 2 bases and J by 4 bases, 7 bases remained unmatched. Germline-derived CDR1 and CDR2 are MNHNS and SASEGT. The CDR3 is 17 amino acids. The CDR3 is CASSEWPGLAVYNEQFF. The CDR3 nucleotides are TGTGCCAGCAGTGAATGGCCGGGACTAGCGGTTTACAATGAGCAGTTCTTC.

At least ten counts were recorded for this clonotype. The DNA of the CDR3 is TGTGCCAGCAGCCGAGAAGGTCGAAGGAACACTGAAGCTTTCTTT. This codes for CASSREGRRNTEAFF. The V gene is TRBV7-2, the J gene TRBJ1-1; unclear D gene. Trimming pared 5 bases from V and 1 base from J, leaving 14 bases between. The CDR3 consists of 15 residues. From germline, CDR1 is SGHTA and CDR2 FQGNSA.

This clonotype was seen ten or more times. The V and J genes are TRBV19 and TRBJ1-5; D gene uncertain. The germline V gene has CDR1 LNHDA and CDR2 SQIVND (reference sequence). V lost 8 bases, J lost 0 bases, and 5 bases lay in between. The CDR3 has 12 amino acids. The DNA for the CDR3 is TGTGCCAGTGCAGATAGCAATCAGCCCCAGCATTTT. Amino acids: CASADSNQPQHF.

This clonotype has a count of ten or more. The rearrangement uses TRBV10-3 and TRBJ2-1; weak D call: TRBD1 (5 bases). Germline CDR1 reads ENHRY; CDR2 reads SYGVKD. V shed 7 bases and J shed 5 bases, with 15 bases lying between them. CDR3 length equals 14 residues. CDR3 protein: CAIKAGRGNNEQFF. In DNA, the CDR3 is TGTGCCATCAAGGCCGGAAGGGGTAACAATGAGCAGTTCTTC.

This clonotype was recorded many times. This chain links TRBV12-3 or TRBV12-4 with TRBJ1-4; no reliable D call. CDR3 length equals 15 residues. Trimming cost V 3 bases and J 4 bases, with 12 bases left between them. The CDR3 spells CASSLGGTYNEKLFF. The CDR3 bases are TGTGCCAGCAGTTTGGGTGGCACTTATAATGAAAAACTGTTTTTT.

This clonotype was observed many times. The rearrangement links TRBV20-1 to TRBJ2-1, with D possibly matching TRBD1 (5 bases). The germline V gene has CDR1 DFQATT and CDR2 SNEGSKA (reference sequence). Trimming pared 1 base from V and 3 bases from J, leaving 13 bases between. The CDR3 totals 15 residues. The CDR3 loop reads CSARVAGLVYNEQFF. The CDR3 region has the DNA TGCAGTGCTAGAGTGGCAGGGCTAGTCTACAATGAGCAGTTCTTC.

This clonotype occurred many times. The V and J genes are TRBV15 and TRBJ1-1; unclear D gene. CDR1 and CDR2 (germline): LNHNV, YYDKDF (reference sequence). V was cut by 0 bases and J by 3 bases, with 8 bases left in between. This CDR3 is built from 14 residues. DNA of the CDR3: TGTGCCACCAGCAGAGATCCCACGGACACTGAAGCTTTCTTT. Its translation is CATSRDPTDTEAFF. Variable domain in full (rest from reference TRBV15 and TRBJ1-1): DAMVIQNPRYQVTQFGKPVTLSCSQTLNHNVMYWYQQKSSQAPKLLFHYYDKDFNNEADTPDNFQSRRPNTSFCFLDIRSPGLGDTAMYLCATSRDPTDTEAFFGQGTRLTVV.

This clonotype occurred many times. This sequence joins TRBV7-2 and TRBJ2-3; the D gene is possibly TRBD2 (5 bases). Trimming left V 4 bases short and J 0 bases short, with 17 bases between. The CDR3 contains 17 residues. The germline CDR1 and CDR2 sequences are SGHTA and FQGNSA. The CDR3 DNA reads TGTGCCAGCAGCTCTATACCGGGTCGAGGGAGCACAGATACGCAGTATTTT. Translated, it gives CASSSIPGRGSTDTQYF.

This clonotype has at least ten counts. The chain is built from TRBV6-1 and TRBJ1-2; a possible D gene is TRBD1 (5 bases). Germline V CDR1 and CDR2: MNHNS, SASEGT. V lost 8 bases, J lost 5 bases, and 21 bases lay in between. This CDR3 has 15 residues. CDR3 sequence reads: CASGGVKDIYYGYTF. The CDR3 coding sequence is TGTGCCAGCGGAGGGGTGAAAGACATCTATTATGGCTACACCTTC.

This clonotype was counted many times. This sequence joins TRBV18 and TRBJ1-5, with D maybe TRBD1 (5 bases). This CDR3 has 13 amino acids. Between the trimmed V and J ends, which lost 5 bases and 4 bases, there was a span of 9 bases. CDR1 and CDR2 from the germline V gene are KGHSH and LQKENI. CDR3 region: CASSSAGNQPQHF. The CDR3 bases are TGTGCCAGCTCATCGGCAGGGAATCAGCCCCAGCATTTT.

The table lists this clonotype with many counts. The V and J genes are TRBV5-1 and TRBJ2-1; no clear D. The CDR3 is 12 amino acids. The V end lost 4 bases, the J end lost 8 bases, and 10 bases lay between the germline ends. Germline lookup yields CDR1 SGHRS and CDR2 YFSETQ. DNA for the CDR3: TGCGCCAGCAGCCGCGTCAGAGATGAGCAGTTCTTC. Translation gives CASSRVRDEQFF.

Many counts were recorded for this clonotype. V gene TRBV7-2 combines with J gene TRBJ2-3; no clear D. The CDR3 extends over 14 amino acids. Germline assignment: CDR1 SGHTA and CDR2 FQGNSA. V gave up 2 bases and J gave up 4 bases, with 10 bases separating them. For the CDR3, the DNA is TGTGCCAGCAGCTTAAGTGGCTTTGCAGATACGCAGTATTTT. Residues: CASSLSGFADTQYF.

This clonotype was observed many times. This chain joins TRBV15 and TRBJ2-1, with unresolved D. The CDR3 loop spans 12 amino acids. Germline CDR1 and CDR2: LNHNV and YYDKDF (reference sequence). Deletions cut 5 bases from V and 0 bases from J, with 2 bases between. The CDR3 loop is CATSYSYNEQFF. The CDR3 DNA reads as TGTGCCACCAGCTACTCCTACAATGAGCAGTTCTTC.

The sample holds many counts of this clonotype. The chain links TRBV27 to TRBJ1-6, with TRBD1 as a possible D gene (6 bases). The CDR3 is 15 residues long. The germline CDR1 and CDR2 sequences are MNHEY and SMNVEV (reference sequence). V dropped 6 bases and J dropped 10 bases, with 19 bases sitting between them. The CDR3 DNA reads TGTGCCAGCAGCTCGAGACAGGTTGGCAGATCACCCCTCCACTTT. This codes for CASSSRQVGRSPLHF.

This clonotype has ten or more counts. This chain connects TRBV7-8 to TRBJ2-1; TRBD2 matches at 10 bases. The CDR3 covers 15 residues. The germline CDR1 and CDR2 sequences are SGHVS and FQNEAQ. V gave up 5 bases and J gave up 4 bases; unmatched junction bases: 5. DNA of the CDR3: TGTGCCAGCAGCCCGGAGCGGGAGGGATACAATGAGCAGTTCTTC. This gives the protein CASSPEREGYNEQFF.

This chain joins TRBV5-1 and TRBJ2-7; 7 bases map to TRBD2. V was pared by 3 bases and J by 3 bases, with 9 bases of the junction left unmatched. The germline CDR1 and CDR2 sequences are SGHRS and YFSETQ. This CDR3 comprises 15 residues. The CDR3 DNA sequence: TGCGCCAGCAGCTGGGGGTCTGGGGGGGTCTACGAGCAGTACGTC. It specifies CASSWGSGGVYEQYV.

Ten or more counts support this clonotype. The genes are TRBV12-3 or TRBV12-4 and TRBJ1-5; D not resolved. The CDR3 sequence is 16 residues long. Trimming removed 4 bases from V and 4 bases from J, with 17 bases in between. CDR3 residues: CASSSQPPRLNQPQHF. The CDR3 DNA reads TGTGCCAGCAGTTCCCAGCCTCCCCGCCTGAATCAGCCCCAGCATTTT.

The table lists this clonotype with many counts. The gene calls are TRBV12-3 or TRBV12-4 and TRBJ1-1; 7 bases are shared with TRBD1. The CDR3 totals 13 residues. The V and J ends lost 6 bases and 7 bases, in that order; junction bases with no gene match: 8. CDR3 sequence (DNA): TGTGCCAGCAGCCCTGGACAGGCCCTTGAAGCTTTCTTT. Translated: CASSPGQALEAFF.